This note documents a single TCR beta chain sequence. This may stem from a read error, because a much larger clone lies one nucleotide away. Time point noted: newly diagnosed GD, antithyroid drugs for less than 3 months. The TCR library was made from RNA that had been extracted from PBMCs in TRIzol. These data belong to a study of regulatory T cells in long-lasting Graves disease. Building of the TCR beta libraries involved iRepertoire HTBI primers and Arm-PCR of CDR3 regions. TCRdb fed the multiplex PCR reads into MiXCR, producing one record per CDR3 protein. The sample includes almost 450,000 distinct CDR3 sequences, about a sixth seen only once; the top ten take roughly 10%. This CDR3 has 14 residues. Germline CDR1 DFQATT, CDR2 SNEGSKA (reference sequence). The same data also contributed to another study, on T cells in Graves' hyperthyroidism and ophthalmopathy.

The receptor's source is a woman aged 25 to 39 with Graves disease. The chain is built from TRBV20-1 and TRBJ2-7, with TRBD2 identical over 7 bases. With the DNA end fitting TRBJ2-1 better, the J assignment may be wrong. The sample here was peripheral blood mononuclear cells (PBMCs), taken at new diagnosis, from a patient treated with antithyroid drugs. CDR3 in amino acids: CSARDLGLGDGQFF. The CDR3 bases are TGCAGTGCTAGAGATCTCGGACTAGGTGATGGGCAGTTCTTC.